A single sample gave rise to the 19 T cell receptor beta chains below, sequenced in a study of response to subunit inactivated influenza vaccine. TCRdb fed the RT-PCR reads into MiXCR, producing one record per CDR3 protein. The sample has hundreds of thousands of distinct CDR3 sequences, 25% seen once. The source material was CD4+ T cells sorted from PBMCs, sampled approximately 5 days after vaccination. These receptors were collected from a man aged 45 to 65 who received an inactivated influenza vaccine.

This clonotype was observed a handful of times. The chain carries TRBV5-1 and TRBJ2-7; 10 bases match TRBD1. The CDR3 runs 14 residues. With 1 base clipped from V and 6 bases from J, the junction kept 4 bases outside the gene matches. Germline CDR1 SGHRS, CDR2 YFSETQ. In DNA form, the CDR3 reads TGCGCCAGCAGCTTGAAGGACAGGGGGGTCGAGCAGTACTTC. Its translation: CASSLKDRGVEQYF.

The V gene is TRBV5-1, the J gene TRBJ1-2; 8 nucleotides align to TRBD1. The CDR3 has 14 amino acids. V gave up 4 bases and J gave up 6 bases; unmatched junction bases: 8. Germline assignment: CDR1 SGHRS and CDR2 YFSETQ. CDR3 sequence reads: CASSADRVADGYTF. CDR3 sequence (DNA): TGCGCCAGCAGCGCGGACAGGGTGGCGGATGGCTACACCTTC.

This clonotype was found a few times. The chain links TRBV20-1 to TRBJ2-2; 7 bases map to TRBD2. The CDR3 contains 15 residues. CDR1 is DFQATT, CDR2 SNEGSKA, per germline (reference sequence). V trimming: 6 bases; J trimming: 1 base; junction bases outside the gene matches: 8. CDR3 in amino acids: CSAPSLAVNTGELFF. CDR3 nucleotide sequence: TGCAGTGCACCGAGTCTAGCGGTGAACACCGGGGAGCTGTTTTTT.

This clonotype was detected many times. This rearrangement joins TRBV7-2 to TRBJ1-5, with D possibly matching TRBD1 (5 bases). Germline assignment: CDR1 SGHTA and CDR2 FQGNSA. V was trimmed by 4 bases and J by 5 bases, leaving 12 bases between them. The length of the CDR3 is 14 residues. The CDR3 reads CASSSIGGYQPQHF. The CDR3 region has the DNA TGTGCCAGCAGCTCAATCGGGGGATATCAGCCCCAGCATTTT.

The rearrangement links TRBV5-6 to TRBJ2-7; 9 bases align to TRBD1. V was clipped by 0 bases and J by 4 bases; unmatched bases: 8. The germline gives CDR1 SGHDT, CDR2 YYEEEE. The CDR3 spans 16 residues. CDR3 protein: CASSLGTGGAGYEQYF. The CDR3 nucleotides are TGTGCCAGCAGCTTGGGAACAGGGGGCGCGGGATACGAGCAGTACTTC.

The chain is built from TRBV12-3 or TRBV12-4 and TRBJ2-7; the D call may be TRBD1 or TRBD2 (6 bases each). The CDR3 contains 13 residues. The V end was cut by 3 bases, the J end by 9 bases, with 15 bases between. CDR3 protein: CASSFSGADAQYF. The CDR3 bases are TGTGCCAGCAGTTTCTCGGGGGCGGACGCGCAGTACTTC.

The genes are TRBV2 and TRBJ1-2; D gene uncertain. V was clipped by 2 bases and J by 3 bases, with 4 bases between them. The CDR3 has 12 residues. Germline V lookup: CDR1 SNHLY, CDR2 FYNNEI. CDR3 DNA: TGTGCCAGCAGTGAAACAGACTATGGCTACACCTTC. Translating it yields CASSETDYGYTF.

This clonotype occurred a few times. J is TRBJ2-1 and V is TRBV7-2; 10 positions agree with TRBD2. The CDR3 is 16 amino acids. The germline CDR1 and CDR2 sequences are SGHTA and FQGNSA. Trimming removed 5 bases from V and 8 bases from J; junction bases left unmatched: 12. In DNA, the CDR3 is TGTGCCAGCAGCCGACGGAGCGGGAGGGGGGTGGATGAGCAGTTCTTC. It encodes CASSRRSGRGVDEQFF.

This rearrangement joins TRBV10-1 to TRBJ2-1; weak D call: TRBD1 (5 bases). The CDR3 covers 14 residues. Germline V lookup: CDR1 WNHNN, CDR2 SYGVQD (reference sequence). Trimming shortened V by 3 bases and J by 2 bases, and 8 bases separated the two germline ends. In nucleotides, the CDR3 is TGCGCCAGCAGTGAAGACAGCCCCTACAATGAGCAGTTCTTC. Amino acids: CASSEDSPYNEQFF.

CDR3 in DNA: TGTGCCAGCAGCGGACGTATGGGGAGGGAGCAGTTCTTC. Protein: CASSGRMGREQFF. The chain employs TRBV12-3 or TRBV12-4 and TRBJ2-1; D may be TRBD2 (6 bases). Between the trimmed V and J ends, which lost 6 bases and 10 bases, there was a span of 16 bases. The CDR3 contains 13 residues.

This chain connects TRBV4-2 to TRBJ1-2; TRBD1 aligns across 8 bases. Germline V gene sequence: CDR1 LGHNA, CDR2 YNFKEQ. This CDR3 has 16 amino acids. The V gene end was trimmed by 0 bases and the J gene end by 10 bases; junction bases not matched to a gene: 13. The CDR3 DNA sequence: TGTGCCAGCAGCCAAGATGGGGTCGACAGGGGAAGGGACTACACCTTC. It is translated as CASSQDGVDRGRDYTF.

This clonotype was detected only once. This chain joins TRBV18 and TRBJ2-1; D is uncertain. CDR3 length: 15 residues. Germline CDR1 KGHSH, CDR2 LQKENI. Trimming left V 2 bases short and J 5 bases short, with 13 bases between. The CDR3 here is CASSPISRTNNEQFF. CDR3 coding DNA: TGTGCCAGCTCACCAATATCCAGGACCAACAATGAGCAGTTCTTC.

This clonotype was observed a few times. The chain couples TRBV20-1 to TRBJ2-5; D is unclear. Germline CDR1 is DFQATT and CDR2 is SNEGSKA (reference sequence). V was pared by 6 bases and J by 5 bases, with 19 bases between. The CDR3 has 14 residues. The CDR3 here is CSAQALLIEETQYF. The CDR3, as DNA: TGCAGTGCCCAAGCTCTCTTAATCGAGGAGACCCAGTACTTC.

This clonotype was seen more than once but under ten times. The chain uses TRBV20-1 and TRBJ2-1; TRBD2 matches 11 bases. This CDR3 region has 14 residues. V shed 2 bases, J shed 7 bases, and the junction held 4 bases outside the gene matches. Germline V gene sequence: CDR1 DFQATT, CDR2 SNEGSKA (reference sequence). The CDR3 loop is CSARLAGGGNEQFF. The DNA for the CDR3 is TGCAGTGCTAGACTAGCGGGAGGCGGAAATGAGCAGTTCTTC.

This clonotype was picked up a small number of times. J is TRBJ2-1 and V is TRBV7-6, with TRBD2 matching over 9 bases. Germline assignment: CDR1 SGHVS and CDR2 FNYEAQ. Unmatched junction bases numbered 6, after V lost 0 bases and J lost 3 bases. The CDR3 has 17 residues. The CDR3 sequence: CASSLAGTSSNYNEQFF. The CDR3 nucleotides are TGTGCCAGCAGCTTAGCCGGGACTAGCTCAAACTACAATGAGCAGTTCTTC.

This clonotype has a handful of counts. This chain connects TRBV9 to TRBJ2-5; perhaps TRBD1 as D (5 bases). From germline, CDR1 is SGDLS and CDR2 YYNGEE. The CDR3 has 14 amino acids. Trimming removed 0 bases at V and 0 bases at J, with 6 bases between. In DNA form, the CDR3 reads TGTGCCAGCAGCGTAGAGGGGTACCAAGAGACCCAGTACTTC. This codes for CASSVEGYQETQYF.

The rearrangement uses TRBV29-1 and TRBJ1-2; D ambiguous. The V gene's germline CDR1 is SQVTM and CDR2 ANQGSEA. The CDR3 contains 13 residues. V was shortened by 1 base and J by 3 bases, with 9 bases between the two germline ends. The CDR3 is CSVEGGKDYGYTF. The CDR3 DNA reads as TGCAGCGTTGAAGGTGGTAAGGACTATGGCTACACCTTC. Full variable domain (outside the CDR3, taken from reference TRBV29-1 and TRBJ1-2): SAVISQKPSRDICQRGTSLTIQCQVDSQVTMMFWYRQQPGQSLTLIATANQGSEATYESGFVIDKFPISRPNLTFSTLTVSNMSPEDSSIYLCSVEGGKDYGYTFGSGTRLTVV.

The CDR3 coding sequence is TGTGCCAGCAGCTCGCTGAGGGGTGCGAACACTGAAGCTTTCTTT. Protein product: CASSSLRGANTEAFF. V gene TRBV7-9 combines with J gene TRBJ1-1, with a weak D call TRBD1 (5 bases). The CDR3 runs 15 residues. V gave up 4 bases and J gave up 1 base, with 13 bases separating them. Germline V gene data show CDR1 as SEHNR and CDR2 as FQNEAQ (reference sequence). The whole variable domain, filled in from reference TRBV7-9 and TRBJ1-1, reads DTGVSQNPRHKITKRGQNVTFRCDPISEHNRLYWYRQTLGQGPEFLTYFQNEAQLEKSRLLSDRFSAERPKGSFSTLEIQRTEQGDSAMYLCASSSLRGANTEAFFGQGTRLTVV.

This clonotype was counted between two and nine times. This chain uses TRBV10-3 with TRBJ1-6; D possibly corresponds to TRBD1 (6 bases). V shed 0 bases and J shed 5 bases, with 11 bases lying between them. CDR3 length: 16 amino acids. Germline CDR1 reads ENHRY; CDR2 reads SYGVKD. The CDR3 region is CAISESGGGHNSPLHF. The CDR3 region has the DNA TGTGCCATCAGTGAGTCAGGGGGGGGTCATAATTCACCCCTCCACTTT.